This T cell receptor beta chain was obtained from a study of blood T cells in healthy people across ages. Study-wide results and limits: The diversity estimates, figures obtained from one million T cells, were considered underestimates.

This clonotype was picked up a small number of times. The antigen remains undetermined. Sample-barcoded 5' priming and a J-beta primer mix drove a second PCR of about 6 to 12 cycles. TCRdb re-called the 5' RACE reads through MiXCR, storing one row per CDR3 protein. Seen here are hundreds of thousands of distinct CDR3 sequences, roughly 25% observed once, and the top ten hold around 9.2%. The germline V gene encodes CDR1 SNHLY and CDR2 FYNNEI. V was clipped by 3 bases and J by 3 bases, with 8 bases between them. The CDR3 runs 13 residues. This same sample was also taken into another study, of T cells of mothers and their children. That study reports: Whatever RNA was extracted went entirely into cDNA synthesis, at approximately 1.4 ug per 15 ul. During the second PCR, the M1S primer introduced sample barcodes along with 2-4 random nucleotides. Regardless of relatedness, pairs show thymic selection shaping TCR recombination output in a similar manner.

Input material: blood. The gene calls are TRBV2 and TRBJ1-1, with no clear D. The source of this sequence is a boy aged 10-17 years in good health. The CDR3 DNA sequence: TGTGCCAGCAGTGACGCCGGATACACTGAAGCTTTCTTT. Translating gives CASSDAGYTEAFF. Supplemented by reference TRBV2 and TRBJ1-1, the full variable domain reads EPEVTQTPSHQVTQMGQEVILRCVPISNHLYFYWYRQILGQKVEFLVSFYNNEISEKSEIFDDQFSVERPDGSNFTLKIRSTKLEDSAMYFCASSDAGYTEAFFGQGTRLTVV.